This T cell receptor (beta chain) was sequenced in a study of beta chain features in type 1 diabetes. Reverse transcription of all isolated RNA meant that expressed TCRB transcripts were sequenced. TCRdb's table, derived via immunoSEQ multiplex PCR, lists solely in-frame clones and lacks some. The data show 300,000 to 350,000 clones, less than 20% seen once. The germline CDR1 and CDR2 sequences are MRHNA and SNTAGT. The CDR3 has 16 amino acids. The V gene lost 6 bases and the J gene lost 5 bases, with 21 bases spanning the gap. Regarding this clone: The antigen is undetermined.

Study results and limitations: VDJ junctions from type 1 diabetes patients carried fewer insertions and larger deletions.

The TCR comes from a woman between 18 and 29 years old in good health. The sample was naive CD4+ T cells from blood. The rearrangement links TRBV6-4 to TRBJ2-3; weak D call: TRBD1 (7 bases). The CDR3 loop reads CASSPEGGGSGDTQYF. The DNA of the CDR3 is TGTGCCAGCAGCCCAGAAGGAGGGGGCTCTGGAGATACGCAGTATTTT.